This T cell receptor (beta chain) was found in a study of CD8+ T cells in alopecia areata. Treatment specified: oral pan-JAK inhibitor, 5-10 mg twice daily. The V end was cut by 4 bases, the J end by 1 base, with 3 bases between. The CDR3 loop spans 12 amino acids. Looked up from germline, CDR1 is SGHDT and CDR2 is YYEEEE. Following RNA extraction, reverse transcription yielded cDNA that acted as the sequencing template. Generated by immunoSEQ multiplex PCR, the TCRdb table keeps only in-frame clones and is missing some. This sample yields fewer than 100,000 clones, of which 61% are seen a single time; roughly a sixth belongs to the top ten.

The V gene is TRBV5-6, the J gene TRBJ2-1, with unresolved D. This receptor was obtained from a human donor with alopecia areata. The sequenced sample was CD8+ T cells sorted from blood, obtained at week 4, from a patient treated with tofacitinib. CDR3 nucleotides: TGTGCCAGCAGCATTTCCTACAATGAGCAGTTCTTC. Translation: CASSISYNEQFF.